Shown below are 20 T cell receptor beta chains from a single sample sequenced in a study of T cell responses to AZD1222 COVID-19 vaccine. The protocol was immunoSEQ multiplex PCR, while the TCRdb copy is restricted to in-frame clones and leaves out a portion. The table includes roughly 130,000 clones, just over 85% detected once. Sequences were derived from peripheral blood, sampled on day 0 of AZD1222 vaccination. The origin of the receptors is an adult in good health.

The chain couples TRBV27 to TRBJ2-2, with 7 bases identical to TRBD1. CDR1 MNHEY and CDR2 SMNVEV come from the germline V gene (reference sequence). The V and J ends lost 2 bases and 4 bases, in that order; junction bases with no gene match: 4. The CDR3 length is 15 residues. This chain's CDR3 is CASSLKYRGTGELFF. CDR3 in DNA: TGTGCCAGCAGTTTAAAGTACAGGGGCACCGGGGAGCTGTTTTTT.

The rearrangement joins TRBV10-1 to TRBJ2-7, with a weak D call TRBD1 (6 bases). V was shortened by 4 bases and J by 2 bases, with 9 bases between the two germline ends. The CDR3 has 13 amino acids. From germline, CDR1 is WNHNN and CDR2 SYGVQD (reference sequence). The DNA for the CDR3 is TGCGCCAGCAGTGCAACAGGGACCTACGAGCAGTACTTC. Translated: CASSATGTYEQYF.

This sequence joins TRBV27 and TRBJ2-1; 12 nucleotides agree with TRBD2. Germline CDR1 MNHEY, CDR2 SMNVEV (reference sequence). Unmatched junction bases numbered 13, after V lost 6 bases and J lost 4 bases. The CDR3 has 18 amino acids. The CDR3: CASSWGLAGRGTYNEQFF. The CDR3 coding sequence is TGTGCCAGCAGCTGGGGACTAGCGGGCAGGGGGACGTACAATGAGCAGTTCTTC.

This clone was recorded a few times. The chain links TRBV24-1 to TRBJ2-7; no firm D call. Per the germline V gene, CDR1 is KGHDR and CDR2 is SFDVKD. The CDR3 is 12 amino acids. V was trimmed by 5 bases and J by 2 bases, leaving 6 bases between them. In DNA form, the CDR3 reads TGTGCCACCAGTGTAAGGCCCTACGAGCAGTACTTC. Translation: CATSVRPYEQYF.

In this sample, this clone turned up once. The gene calls are TRBV5-4 and TRBJ1-1; 8 bases fit TRBD1. CDR3 length equals 14 residues. The J segment lost 7 bases and the V segment lost 4 bases, leaving 9 bases of the junction unmatched. Per the germline V gene, CDR1 is SGHNT and CDR2 is YYREEE (reference sequence). The CDR3 region has the DNA TGTGCCAGCAGCCCCGACAGGGGTAGCGGTGAAGCTTTCTTT. Amino acids: CASSPDRGSGEAFF.

This chain links TRBV6-5 with TRBJ1-1; the match to TRBD1 covers 7 bases. The CDR3 is 16 residues long. Trimming cost V 1 base and J 0 bases; bases outside gene matches: 5. The germline CDR1 and CDR2 sequences are MNHEY and SVGAGI. CDR3 region: CASSYYETGMNTEAFF. In DNA form, the CDR3 reads TGTGCCAGCAGTTACTACGAGACAGGGATGAACACTGAAGCTTTCTTT.

The V and J genes are TRBV5-1 and TRBJ2-3; D call uncertain. CDR3 length equals 14 residues. Germline V gene sequence: CDR1 SGHRS, CDR2 YFSETQ. V was shortened by 1 base and J by 5 bases, with 11 bases between the two germline ends. In DNA, the CDR3 is TGCGCCAGCAGCTTGAGACCGACTGAAGATACGCAGTATTTT. Amino acid sequence: CASSLRPTEDTQYF.

The chain employs TRBV6-5 and TRBJ2-2; 11 bases agree with TRBD2. V gave up 8 bases and J gave up 6 bases; unmatched junction bases: 8. This CDR3 contains 15 residues. Germline CDR1 reads MNHEY; CDR2 reads SVGAGI. DNA for the CDR3: TGTGCCAGCTCGGATAGCGGGAGGGCCCCCGGGGAGCTGTTTTTT. This translates into CASSDSGRAPGELFF.

This chain uses TRBV27 with TRBJ2-3; D is undetermined. The V end lost 5 bases, the J end lost 1 base, and 10 bases lay between the germline ends. The CDR3 length is 14 residues. Germline V gene lookup returns CDR1 MNHEY and CDR2 SMNVEV (reference sequence). Written as DNA, the CDR3 is TGTGCCAGCAGTCTACCTCAATGCACAGATACGCAGTATTTT. It yields the protein CASSLPQCTDTQYF.

This clone was observed a handful of times. The chain joins TRBV20-1 to TRBJ2-7; D is unresolved. CDR1 is DFQATT and CDR2 is SNEGSKA in the germline V gene (reference sequence). The CDR3 loop spans 10 amino acids. The V end lost 3 bases, the J end lost 5 bases, and 5 bases lay between the germline ends. The CDR3 region is CSARDNEQYF. CDR3 coding DNA: TGCAGTGCTAGGGATAACGAGCAGTACTTC.

This chain connects TRBV29-1 to TRBJ1-1; D gene unclear. This CDR3 region has 14 residues. V gave up 3 bases and J gave up 1 base, with 12 bases separating them. Per the germline V gene, CDR1 is SQVTM and CDR2 is ANQGSEA. The CDR3 DNA follows: TGCAGCGTTGACGGGAGGGCGGGGAACACTGAAGCTTTCTTT. As protein: CSVDGRAGNTEAFF.

V usage is TRBV4-1 and J usage is TRBJ2-1; 12 positions agree with TRBD2. V lost 2 bases to trimming and J lost 4 bases; unmatched junction nucleotides: 3. Germline V gene sequence: CDR1 MGHRA, CDR2 YSYEKL. The CDR3 is 16 amino acids. Written as DNA, the CDR3 is TGCGCCAGCAGCCAACCCACTAGCGGGAGGTACAATGAGCAGTTCTTC. Translating gives CASSQPTSGRYNEQFF.

The chain employs TRBV11-2 and TRBJ2-5; 9 nucleotides agree with TRBD1. J lost 0 bases, V lost 4 bases, and 15 bases had no gene match. This CDR3 is built from 19 residues. The germline V gene has CDR1 SGHAT and CDR2 FQNNGV. CDR3 DNA sequence: TGTGCCAGCAGCTCTAACCGGGACAGGGTAATTAGAAACCAAGAGACCCAGTACTTC. Residues: CASSSNRDRVIRNQETQYF.

The chain joins TRBV5-4 to TRBJ2-7; D is undetermined. CDR3 length equals 15 residues. Germline CDR1 SGHNT, CDR2 YYREEE (reference sequence). Trimming removed 4 bases at V and 5 bases at J, with 19 bases between. The CDR3 bases are TGTGCCAGCAGCCCCGACCGGTTGGCTCGGAACGAGCAGTACTTC. It translates to CASSPDRLARNEQYF.

The genes are TRBV19 and TRBJ1-6; TRBD1 is a possible D gene (6 bases). The CDR3 spans 15 residues. The V end was cut by 3 bases, the J end by 14 bases, with 20 bases between. CDR1 is LNHDA and CDR2 is SQIVND in the germline V gene (reference sequence). CDR3: CASSMWTARGGALHF. The DNA for the CDR3 is TGTGCCAGTAGTATGTGGACAGCTCGGGGGGGAGCCCTCCACTTT.

The chain has TRBV5-5 and TRBJ1-2; 9 bases align to TRBD1. Germline V lookup: CDR1 SGHKS, CDR2 YYEKEE (reference sequence). The CDR3 contains 15 residues. Trimming took 2 bases from V and 8 from J; bases not matched to a gene: 10. Written as DNA, the CDR3 is TGTGCCAGCAGCTTCTGGGGACAGGGCTCTCAAGGCTACACCTTC. Its protein is CASSFWGQGSQGYTF.

The V call is TRBV30, the J call TRBJ1-1; D uncertain. Trimming removed 0 bases at V and 2 bases at J, with 16 bases between. This CDR3 has 16 residues. Germline V CDR1 and CDR2: GTSNPN, SVGIG (reference sequence). In DNA, the CDR3 is TGTGCCTGGAGTGTATTAGCCCTGATGTTTAACACTGAAGCTTTCTTT. It encodes CAWSVLALMFNTEAFF.

This clone has a single count. The V call is TRBV6-5, the J call TRBJ2-7; no clear D. Trimming stripped 2 bases from V and 3 bases from J, with 17 bases between. This CDR3 comprises 16 residues. Germline-derived CDR1 and CDR2 are MNHEY and SVGAGI. CDR3 sequence (DNA): TGTGCCAGCAGTTACGGTCGGAGCCTAAAAAGCTACGAGCAGTACTTC. This gives the protein CASSYGRSLKSYEQYF.

CDR3 in amino acids: CASSPTQGGSGYTF. CDR3 coding DNA: TGTGCCAGCAGTCCTACCCAGGGTGGAAGTGGCTACACCTTC. The chain links TRBV25-1 to TRBJ1-2; TRBD1 might be the D (5 bases). CDR1 is MGHDK, CDR2 SYGVNS, per germline. This CDR3 comprises 14 residues. Deletions cut 5 bases from V and 7 bases from J, with 17 bases between.

The CDR3 region has the DNA TGTGCCAGCAGCTTCCAAGACAGGGCGAACTATGGCTACACCTTC. It is translated as CASSFQDRANYGYTF. The chain joins TRBV5-6 to TRBJ1-2, with 7 bases fitting TRBD1. The germline V gene encodes CDR1 SGHDT and CDR2 YYEEEE. The CDR3 consists of 15 residues. With V trimmed by 2 bases and J by 2 bases, 6 bases remained unmatched.